This T cell receptor beta chain was retrieved from a study of CD8+ T cells in alopecia areata. Overall study results and limits: Scalp clonality and expanded CD8+ clones among the top 100 were significantly decreased by tofacitinib. Especially in alopecia totalis/universalis, lesional scalp showed greater clonality than normal scalp did.

In each case, RNA was isolated and then reverse transcribed into cDNA as the sequencing template. The data were produced by immunoSEQ multiplex PCR, yet TCRdb's version contains in-frame clones alone and is incomplete. The repertoire holds some 180,000 clones, with roughly half as singletons. About this clone: Antigen specificity is unknown.

Treatment meaning: oral pan-JAK inhibitor, 5-10 mg twice daily. This receptor was identified in a human donor with alopecia areata. This sample comprised CD8+ T cells sorted from blood, obtained around week 54, from a patient treated with tofacitinib.

For the CDR3, the DNA is TGTGCCAGCAGCTTAAACGTGGGGACAGGGGGCGGCGGGGAGCTGTTTTTT. It specifies CASSLNVGTGGGGELFF. The rearrangement joins TRBV7-2 to TRBJ2-2; TRBD1 agrees at 12 bases. V dropped 2 bases and J dropped 7; count of bases not matched to a gene: 8. In germline, CDR1 is SGHTA, CDR2 FQGNSA. CDR3 length: 17 residues.